The subject of this entry is one T cell receptor beta chain. These data come from a study of blood T cell repertoires in COVID-19. Only in-frame clones appear in the TCRdb table, and some are missing; sequencing was by immunoSEQ multiplex PCR. The sample yields about 100,000 clones, around 90% seen once. Germline V gives CDR1 SGHRS, CDR2 YFSETQ. This CDR3 has 15 amino acids. The V end lost 6 bases, the J end lost 5 bases, and 20 bases lay between the germline ends. The rearrangement uses TRBV5-1 and TRBJ1-1; possible D gene TRBD1, 6 bases. The sequencing sample was made of peripheral blood. The source of this sequence is a man between 18 and 29 years old with COVID-19, enrolled during active disease. The chain's CDR3 is CASIPDSHLGTEAFF. DNA for the CDR3: TGCGCCAGCATCCCGGACAGCCACTTGGGTACTGAAGCTTTCTTT. The full variable domain, completed using reference TRBV5-1 and TRBJ1-1, is KAGVTQTPRYLIKTRGQQVTLSCSPISGHRSVSWYQQTPGQGLQFLFEYFSETQRNKGNFPGRFSGRQFSNSRSEMNVSTLELGDSALYLCASIPDSHLGTEAFFGQGTRLTVV.